The clone carrying this T cell receptor beta chain came up many times. The CDR3 length is 17 residues. The V segment lost 3 bases and the J segment 3 bases; nucleotides outside the gene matches: 6. From germline, CDR1 is SGHRS and CDR2 YFSETQ. In TCRdb, the RT-PCR reads were re-called with MiXCR into one record per CDR3 protein. The repertoire holds about 680,000 distinct CDR3 sequences, with about 14% as singletons. V gene TRBV5-1 combines with J gene TRBJ2-3; TRBD2 matches 14 bases. Input material: memory CD4+ T cells from blood. The TCR sequence derives from a female donor in good health, serving as a healthy control. The CDR3 DNA follows: TGCGCCAGCAGCTGGGAGACTAGCGGGAGGGCTACAGATACGCAGTATTTT. Translation gives CASSWETSGRATDTQYF.